A selection of T cell receptor beta chains follows, all from one sample in a study of T cells after yellow fever vaccination. TCRdb re-called the 5' RACE reads with MiXCR, one entry per CDR3 protein. The sample has more than 300,000 distinct CDR3 sequences, approximately 12% seen once; the top ten hold 2.5% to 4%. The sample in question was CD4+ T cells sorted from PBMCs, obtained 45 days after the yellow fever booster vaccination. All receptors come from a man younger than 30 who received the YFV17D yellow fever vaccine. Both conserved end residues are part of each CDR3. Fields, in order: CDR3 DNA, CDR3 protein, V gene, D gene, J gene, clone size. A D gene is named only where the DNA matches it firmly. Clone size is not always given. Where it is, it says once, few, many or a class for expanded clones.

CDR3 DNA: TGTGCCAGCTCCCCGGGGGGGAGGGATCAGCCCCAGCATTTT
CDR3 protein: CASSPGGRDQPQHF
V gene: TRBV28
D gene: NA
J gene: TRBJ1-5
clone size: NA

CDR3 DNA: TGTGCCAGCAGACCGGCTTCGAGGGACACTGAAGCTTTCTTT
CDR3 protein: CASRPASRDTEAFF
V gene: TRBV12-3/TRBV12-4
D gene: NA
J gene: TRBJ1-1
clone size: NA

CDR3 DNA: TGTGCCAGCAGCCCCAGGGTTTCAGGAAACACCATATATTTT
CDR3 protein: CASSPRVSGNTIYF
V gene: TRBV6-6
D gene: NA
J gene: TRBJ1-3
clone size: few

CDR3 DNA: TGTGCCAGCAGCTCGAGCTCTCAGGGGGGTACGCAGTATTTT
CDR3 protein: CASSSSSQGGTQYF
V gene: TRBV7-9
D gene: NA
J gene: TRBJ2-3
clone size: few

CDR3 DNA: TGTGCCAGCAGTTATCAACAGGATAGCGGCTACACCTTC
CDR3 protein: CASSYQQDSGYTF
V gene: TRBV6-2/TRBV6-3
D gene: NA
J gene: TRBJ1-2
clone size: few

CDR3 DNA: TGCAGTGCTAGGAGTTATACGCTCCAAGAGACCCAGTACTTC
CDR3 protein: CSARSYTLQETQYF
V gene: TRBV20-1
D gene: NA
J gene: TRBJ2-5
clone size: many

CDR3 DNA: TGCAGTGCTGGACTACCTGGCACAGATACGCAGTATTTT
CDR3 protein: CSAGLPGTDTQYF
V gene: TRBV20-1
D gene: NA
J gene: TRBJ2-3
clone size: NA

CDR3 DNA: TGTGCCAGCAGTCCGGGGTGGGGGACTAGCGGGGGAAACTCCGGGGAGCTGTTTTTT
CDR3 protein: CASSPGWGTSGGNSGELFF
V gene: TRBV12-3/TRBV12-4
D gene: TRBD2
J gene: TRBJ2-2
clone size: many

CDR3 DNA: TGCGCCAGCAGCTTGGGGGCAGGGGACTATGGCTACACCTTC
CDR3 protein: CASSLGAGDYGYTF
V gene: TRBV5-1
D gene: NA
J gene: TRBJ1-2
clone size: many

CDR3 DNA: TGTGCCAGCTCACTCGGGCAGGGGGCCCAGCAGTACTTC
CDR3 protein: CASSLGQGAQQYF
V gene: TRBV18
D gene: TRBD1
J gene: TRBJ2-7
clone size: many

CDR3 DNA: TGCGCCAGCAGCTTGATTGGCCTGAACACTGAAGCTTTCTTT
CDR3 protein: CASSLIGLNTEAFF
V gene: TRBV5-1
D gene: NA
J gene: TRBJ1-1
clone size: NA

CDR3 DNA: TGTGCCAGCAGTGTCCGGGAGGCCCCTTTTTATGGCTACACCTTC
CDR3 protein: CASSVREAPFYGYTF
V gene: TRBV28
D gene: NA
J gene: TRBJ1-2
clone size: few

CDR3 DNA: TGTGCCAGCTCGCGGGCAGCCGGGACCCTCAATTCACCCCTCCACTTT
CDR3 protein: CASSRAAGTLNSPLHF
V gene: TRBV18
D gene: NA
J gene: TRBJ1-6
clone size: few

CDR3 DNA: TGTGCCTCCACTGGGACGGACATTAGCAATCAGCCCCAGCATTTT
CDR3 protein: CASTGTDISNQPQHF
V gene: TRBV19
D gene: NA
J gene: TRBJ1-5
clone size: few

CDR3 DNA: TGTGCCAGCAGTCCAGGCCGTACCGGGGAGCTGTTTTTT
CDR3 protein: CASSPGRTGELFF
V gene: TRBV7-9
D gene: NA
J gene: TRBJ2-2
clone size: NA

CDR3 DNA: TGTGCCAGCAGTGAAGCGGGGATACTCACTGAAGCTTTCTTT
CDR3 protein: CASSEAGILTEAFF
V gene: TRBV2
D gene: NA
J gene: TRBJ1-1
clone size: once

CDR3 DNA: TGTGCCAGCAGTGAAGACGGCAGAAAAGTACTTTTGAACACTGAAGCTTTCTTT
CDR3 protein: CASSEDGRKVLLNTEAFF
V gene: TRBV6-1
D gene: NA
J gene: TRBJ1-1
clone size: NA

CDR3 DNA: TGTGCCAGCAGTATTCACCTACAGGGGAACACTGAAGCTTTCTTT
CDR3 protein: CASSIHLQGNTEAFF
V gene: TRBV12-3/TRBV12-4
D gene: NA
J gene: TRBJ1-1
clone size: NA

CDR3 DNA: TGTGCCAGCAGAAGACTAGTTCAAGAGACCCAGTACTTC
CDR3 protein: CASRRLVQETQYF
V gene: TRBV12-3/TRBV12-4
D gene: NA
J gene: TRBJ2-5
clone size: few

CDR3 DNA: TGTGCCAGCAGCGTAGTAGCGGGGGTCGGCGGGGAGCTGTTTTTT
CDR3 protein: CASSVVAGVGGELFF
V gene: TRBV9
D gene: TRBD2
J gene: TRBJ2-2
clone size: many

CDR3 DNA: TGTGCCTCTCGGGGACAGGGAACTACTGAAGCTTTCTTT
CDR3 protein: CASRGQGTTEAFF
V gene: TRBV24-1
D gene: TRBD1
J gene: TRBJ1-1
clone size: many

CDR3 DNA: TGTGCCAGCAGGCTTAGCAGTGATGAGCAGTTCTTC
CDR3 protein: CASRLSSDEQFF
V gene: TRBV11-2
D gene: NA
J gene: TRBJ2-1
clone size: many

CDR3 DNA: TGTGCCAGCTCACCACCCCAGGGAGGGCCGAAAGAGACCCAGTACTTC
CDR3 protein: CASSPPQGGPKETQYF
V gene: TRBV18
D gene: TRBD2
J gene: TRBJ2-5
clone size: few

CDR3 DNA: TGCGCCAGCAGCCAGACCCTGGACAGAATGAACACTGAAGCTTTCTTT
CDR3 protein: CASSQTLDRMNTEAFF
V gene: TRBV4-1
D gene: NA
J gene: TRBJ1-1
clone size: few

CDR3 DNA: TGTGCCAGCAAGGAGATGGGACACAGCTCTGGAAACACCATATATTTT
CDR3 protein: CASKEMGHSSGNTIYF
V gene: TRBV2
D gene: NA
J gene: TRBJ1-3
clone size: few

CDR3 DNA: TGTGCCAGCAGCGTCGGGGGGGCCTTAGGTAATGAGCAGTTCTTC
CDR3 protein: CASSVGGALGNEQFF
V gene: TRBV7-3
D gene: TRBD2
J gene: TRBJ2-1
clone size: few

CDR3 DNA: TGTGCCAGCAGTTCGGGGCATGGAGGGGAAAAACTGTTTTTT
CDR3 protein: CASSSGHGGEKLFF
V gene: TRBV28
D gene: NA
J gene: TRBJ1-4
clone size: few

CDR3 DNA: TGTGCCAGCGGGACTAGGGGCACAGATACGCAGTATTTT
CDR3 protein: CASGTRGTDTQYF
V gene: TRBV7-9
D gene: TRBD2
J gene: TRBJ2-3
clone size: many

CDR3 DNA: TGTGCCACCGAACAGGGGGCCCGTAACAATGAGCAGTTCTTC
CDR3 protein: CATEQGARNNEQFF
V gene: TRBV5-4
D gene: TRBD1
J gene: TRBJ2-1
clone size: many

CDR3 DNA: TGTGCCAGCAGTCCCCCTTTTACACCCCTCCACTTT
CDR3 protein: CASSPPFTPLHF
V gene: TRBV12-3/TRBV12-4
D gene: NA
J gene: TRBJ1-6
clone size: many

CDR3 DNA: TGCGCCAGCAGCCAAGGAAGGATCGGGACAGAGGCCTCTGGGGCCAACGTCCTGACTTTC
CDR3 protein: CASSQGRIGTEASGANVLTF
V gene: TRBV4-1
D gene: TRBD1
J gene: TRBJ2-6
clone size: NA

CDR3 DNA: TGCGCCAGCAGCTTCGAGACAGCGAACACTGAAGCTTTCTTT
CDR3 protein: CASSFETANTEAFF
V gene: TRBV5-1
D gene: NA
J gene: TRBJ1-1
clone size: NA

CDR3 DNA: TGTGCCAGCAGCTTAGACCGACAGGGCAATGAGCAGTTCTTC
CDR3 protein: CASSLDRQGNEQFF
V gene: TRBV7-2
D gene: TRBD1
J gene: TRBJ2-1
clone size: few

CDR3 DNA: TGTGCCAGCAGCTGGGACTACGGAGGGGTAGAGACCCAGTACTTC
CDR3 protein: CASSWDYGGVETQYF
V gene: TRBV7-9
D gene: TRBD2
J gene: TRBJ2-5
clone size: NA

CDR3 DNA: TGTGCCAGCAGTTTAAAGGGCCGCACAGATACGCAGTATTTT
CDR3 protein: CASSLKGRTDTQYF
V gene: TRBV12-3/TRBV12-4
D gene: NA
J gene: TRBJ2-3
clone size: many

CDR3 DNA: TGTGCCAGCAGTTATGAAAGTGCGGGGAACACTGAAGCTTTCTTT
CDR3 protein: CASSYESAGNTEAFF
V gene: TRBV6-5
D gene: NA
J gene: TRBJ1-1
clone size: few

CDR3 DNA: TGCAGCGTTGGGGGGGTCTTAACAGATACGCAGTATTTT
CDR3 protein: CSVGGVLTDTQYF
V gene: TRBV29-1
D gene: NA
J gene: TRBJ2-3
clone size: few

CDR3 DNA: TGTGCCAGCAGCTTGTACGCGGGCGGTAATTCACCCCTCCACTTT
CDR3 protein: CASSLYAGGNSPLHF
V gene: TRBV5-8
D gene: NA
J gene: TRBJ1-6
clone size: few

CDR3 DNA: TGTGCCAGCAGCTCCAGACTAGCGGGGGCCACAGATACGCAGTATTTT
CDR3 protein: CASSSRLAGATDTQYF
V gene: TRBV7-8
D gene: TRBD2
J gene: TRBJ2-3
clone size: NA

CDR3 DNA: TGTGCCAGCAGCCCATTCAAGGGGTTAGAGGACACTGAAGCTTTCTTT
CDR3 protein: CASSPFKGLEDTEAFF
V gene: TRBV4-2
D gene: NA
J gene: TRBJ1-1
clone size: NA

CDR3 DNA: TGTGCCAGCAGCCCAGCCAGGGGGCGTACAGATACGCAGTATTTT
CDR3 protein: CASSPARGRTDTQYF
V gene: TRBV7-3
D gene: TRBD1
J gene: TRBJ2-3
clone size: few

CDR3 DNA: TGTGCCAGCACCCCCGGGACAGGGGCGACAACCTATGGCTACACCTTC
CDR3 protein: CASTPGTGATTYGYTF
V gene: TRBV7-9
D gene: TRBD1
J gene: TRBJ1-2
clone size: NA

CDR3 DNA: TGCGCCAGCACTTCCGGGACAGGGGGGCGCGAGCAGTACTTC
CDR3 protein: CASTSGTGGREQYF
V gene: TRBV5-1
D gene: TRBD1
J gene: TRBJ2-7
clone size: many

CDR3 DNA: TGTGCCACCAGTGAGGGGACTAGCGGGGCGAATGAGCAGTTCTTC
CDR3 protein: CATSEGTSGANEQFF
V gene: TRBV24-1
D gene: TRBD2
J gene: TRBJ2-1
clone size: few

CDR3 DNA: TGTGCCAGCAGCCTTTCATGGGAATACGGCACTGAAGCTTTCTTT
CDR3 protein: CASSLSWEYGTEAFF
V gene: TRBV3-1
D gene: NA
J gene: TRBJ1-1
clone size: once

CDR3 DNA: TGCGCCAGCAGCCCTATGACAGGGGATGGGTACGAGCAGTACTTC
CDR3 protein: CASSPMTGDGYEQYF
V gene: TRBV5-1
D gene: TRBD1
J gene: TRBJ2-7
clone size: NA

CDR3 DNA: TGTGCCAGCAGCTTATCAGCGGGGCAAAACATTCAGTACTTC
CDR3 protein: CASSLSAGQNIQYF
V gene: TRBV7-2
D gene: TRBD2
J gene: TRBJ2-4
clone size: few

CDR3 DNA: TGTGCCCGTTGCCCCCAGGGGACCTACGAGCAGTACTTC
CDR3 protein: CARCPQGTYEQYF
V gene: TRBV19
D gene: NA
J gene: TRBJ2-7
clone size: few

CDR3 DNA: TGTGCCAGTAGCGACAGGTTTCATTTTCGCTATGAGCAGTTCTTC
CDR3 protein: CASSDRFHFRYEQFF
V gene: TRBV6-2/TRBV6-3
D gene: NA
J gene: TRBJ2-1
clone size: NA

CDR3 DNA: TGCGCCAGCAGTCATGCAGCGGGGGGGGACACCGGGGAGCTGTTTTTT
CDR3 protein: CASSHAAGGDTGELFF
V gene: TRBV23-1
D gene: TRBD2
J gene: TRBJ2-2
clone size: many

CDR3 DNA: TGTGCCAGCAGCTTAGCCCGGGGCGCAGGGTTCTTC
CDR3 protein: CASSLARGAGFF
V gene: TRBV7-9
D gene: NA
J gene: TRBJ2-1
clone size: few

CDR3 DNA: TGCAGTGCCACCGACAGGCCCGGGGAAAAACTGTTTTTT
CDR3 protein: CSATDRPGEKLFF
V gene: TRBV20-1
D gene: NA
J gene: TRBJ1-4
clone size: NA

CDR3 DNA: TGTGCCAGCAGCCGGGGCGGACAGGGGGGGGTGAACACTGAAGCTTTCTTT
CDR3 protein: CASSRGGQGGVNTEAFF
V gene: TRBV5-4
D gene: TRBD1
J gene: TRBJ1-1
clone size: NA

CDR3 DNA: TGTGCCAGCAGCTTGGGGACAGCCTCCTACAATGAGCAGTTCTTC
CDR3 protein: CASSLGTASYNEQFF
V gene: TRBV5-8
D gene: NA
J gene: TRBJ2-1
clone size: NA

CDR3 DNA: TGTGCCAGCACCAGGGATGCAGCGTCCCACACCATATATTTT
CDR3 protein: CASTRDAASHTIYF
V gene: TRBV12-3/TRBV12-4
D gene: NA
J gene: TRBJ1-3
clone size: NA

CDR3 DNA: TGTGCCAGCAGAGGGTCCTGGGGCTACACCTTC
CDR3 protein: CASRGSWGYTF
V gene: TRBV27
D gene: NA
J gene: TRBJ1-2
clone size: few

CDR3 DNA: TGTGCCAGCAGTCTACTCCCGGGACAGGGGACAGATACGCAGTATTTT
CDR3 protein: CASSLLPGQGTDTQYF
V gene: TRBV28
D gene: TRBD1
J gene: TRBJ2-3
clone size: NA

CDR3 DNA: TGTGCCAGCAGCCCCCTAGTGCCTGGGCAAATGAACACTGAAGCTTTCTTT
CDR3 protein: CASSPLVPGQMNTEAFF
V gene: TRBV7-8
D gene: NA
J gene: TRBJ1-1
clone size: few

CDR3 DNA: TGTGCCAGCAGCTTAGTCGGCAGGCCCTACGAGCAGTACTTC
CDR3 protein: CASSLVGRPYEQYF
V gene: TRBV11-2
D gene: NA
J gene: TRBJ2-7
clone size: NA